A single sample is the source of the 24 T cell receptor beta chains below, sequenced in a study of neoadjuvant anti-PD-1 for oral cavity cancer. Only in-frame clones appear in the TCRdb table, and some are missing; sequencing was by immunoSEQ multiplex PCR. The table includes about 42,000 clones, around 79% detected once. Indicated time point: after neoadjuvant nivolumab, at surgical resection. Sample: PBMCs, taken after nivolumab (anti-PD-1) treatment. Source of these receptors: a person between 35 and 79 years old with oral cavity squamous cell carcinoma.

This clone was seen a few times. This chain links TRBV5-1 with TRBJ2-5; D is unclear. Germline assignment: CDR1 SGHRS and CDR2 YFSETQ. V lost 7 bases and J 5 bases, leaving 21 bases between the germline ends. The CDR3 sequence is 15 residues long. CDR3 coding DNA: TGCGCCAGCGCCGTCAACCCAAGGAAACCGGAGACCCAGTACTTC. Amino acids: CASAVNPRKPETQYF.

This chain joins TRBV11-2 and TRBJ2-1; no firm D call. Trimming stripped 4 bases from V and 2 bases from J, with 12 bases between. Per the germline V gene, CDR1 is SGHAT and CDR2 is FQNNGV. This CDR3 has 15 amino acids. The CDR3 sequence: CASSSRVSPYNEQFF. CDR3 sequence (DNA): TGTGCCAGCAGCTCTCGGGTGTCCCCCTACAATGAGCAGTTCTTC.

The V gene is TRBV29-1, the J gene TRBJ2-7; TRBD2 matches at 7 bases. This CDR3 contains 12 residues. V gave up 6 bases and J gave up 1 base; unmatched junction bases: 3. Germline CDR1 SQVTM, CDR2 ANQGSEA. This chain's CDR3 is CSVGSGSYEQYF. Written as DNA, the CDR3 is TGCAGCGTAGGTAGCGGGTCCTACGAGCAGTACTTC.

In DNA, the CDR3 is TGTGCCAGCAGTTACTCGCGATTTGGGACAAGTGGCTACACCTTC. The encoded protein is CASSYSRFGTSGYTF. The chain links TRBV6-6 to TRBJ1-2, with D maybe TRBD1 (6 bases). Germline V lookup: CDR1 MNHNY, CDR2 SVGAGI (reference sequence). V shed 0 bases and J shed 7 bases, with 15 bases lying between them. The CDR3 is made up of 15 amino acids.

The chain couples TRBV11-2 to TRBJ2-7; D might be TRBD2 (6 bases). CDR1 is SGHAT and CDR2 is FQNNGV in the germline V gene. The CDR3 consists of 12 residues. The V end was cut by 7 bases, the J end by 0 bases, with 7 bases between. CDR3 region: CASTGVSYEQYF. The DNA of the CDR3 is TGTGCCAGCACGGGGGTCTCCTACGAGCAGTACTTC. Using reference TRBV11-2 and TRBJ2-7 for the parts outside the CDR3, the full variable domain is EAGVAQSPRYKIIEKRQSVAFWCNPISGHATLYWYQQILGQGPKLLIQFQNNGVVDDSQLPKDRFSAERLKGVDSTLKIQPAKLEDSAVYLCASTGVSYEQYFGPGTRLTVT.

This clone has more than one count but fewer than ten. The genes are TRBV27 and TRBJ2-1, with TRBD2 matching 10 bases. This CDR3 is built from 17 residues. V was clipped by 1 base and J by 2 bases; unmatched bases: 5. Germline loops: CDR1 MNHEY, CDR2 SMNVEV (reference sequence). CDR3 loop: CASSLLLSGRTYNEQFF. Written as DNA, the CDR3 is TGTGCCAGCAGTTTATTACTTAGCGGGAGGACCTACAATGAGCAGTTCTTC.

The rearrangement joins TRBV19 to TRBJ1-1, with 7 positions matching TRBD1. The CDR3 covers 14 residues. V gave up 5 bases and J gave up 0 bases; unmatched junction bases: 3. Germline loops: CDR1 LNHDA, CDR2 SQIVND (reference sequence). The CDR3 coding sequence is TGTGCCAGTAGTGGCGACAGGGTGAACACTGAAGCTTTCTTT. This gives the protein CASSGDRVNTEAFF. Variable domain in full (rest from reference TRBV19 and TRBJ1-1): DGGITQSPKYLFRKEGQNVTLSCEQNLNHDAMYWYRQDPGQGLRLIYYSQIVNDFQKGDIAEGYSVSREKKESFPLTVTSAQKNPTAFYLCASSGDRVNTEAFFGQGTRLTVV.

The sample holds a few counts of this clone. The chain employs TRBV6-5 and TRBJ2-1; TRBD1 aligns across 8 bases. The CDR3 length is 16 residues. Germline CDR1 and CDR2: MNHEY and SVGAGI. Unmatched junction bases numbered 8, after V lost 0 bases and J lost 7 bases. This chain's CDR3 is CASSYSDRVGTNEQFF. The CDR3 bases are TGTGCCAGCAGTTACTCGGACAGGGTTGGTACAAATGAGCAGTTCTTC.

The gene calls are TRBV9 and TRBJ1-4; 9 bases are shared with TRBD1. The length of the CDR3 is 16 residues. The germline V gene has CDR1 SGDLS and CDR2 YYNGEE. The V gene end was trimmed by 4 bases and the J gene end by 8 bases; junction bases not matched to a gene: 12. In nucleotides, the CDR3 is TGTGCCAGCAGCCCGTTGGGGGGACAGGGCGAAGAAAAACTGTTTTTT. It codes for CASSPLGGQGEEKLFF.

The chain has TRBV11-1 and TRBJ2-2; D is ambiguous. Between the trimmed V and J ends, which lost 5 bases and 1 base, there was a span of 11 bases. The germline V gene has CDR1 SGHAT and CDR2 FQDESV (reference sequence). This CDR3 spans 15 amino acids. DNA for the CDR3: TGTGCCAGCAGCCCGAGATTGCGGAACACCGGGGAGCTGTTTTTT. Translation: CASSPRLRNTGELFF.

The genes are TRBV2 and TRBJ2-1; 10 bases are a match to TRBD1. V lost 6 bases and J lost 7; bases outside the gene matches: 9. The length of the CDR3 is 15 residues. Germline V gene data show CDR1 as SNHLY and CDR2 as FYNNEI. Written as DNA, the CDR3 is TGTGCCAGCAGGAGAGGGACAGGGGTTCTGAATGAGCAGTTCTTC. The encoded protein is CASRRGTGVLNEQFF.

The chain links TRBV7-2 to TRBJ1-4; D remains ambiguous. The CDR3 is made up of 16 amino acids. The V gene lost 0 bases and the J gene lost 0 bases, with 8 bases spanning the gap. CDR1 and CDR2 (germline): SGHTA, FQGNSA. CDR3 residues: CASSLAPTSTNEKLFF. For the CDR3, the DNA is TGTGCCAGCAGCTTAGCTCCTACCTCAACTAATGAAAAACTGTTTTTT.

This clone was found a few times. CDR3 protein: CASSKGGKNSYEQYF. CDR3 sequence (DNA): TGTGCCAGCAGCAAAGGGGGAAAAAACTCCTACGAGCAGTACTTC. V is TRBV21-1 and J is TRBJ2-7. TRBV21-1 corresponds to a pseudogene. CDR3 length: 15 amino acids.

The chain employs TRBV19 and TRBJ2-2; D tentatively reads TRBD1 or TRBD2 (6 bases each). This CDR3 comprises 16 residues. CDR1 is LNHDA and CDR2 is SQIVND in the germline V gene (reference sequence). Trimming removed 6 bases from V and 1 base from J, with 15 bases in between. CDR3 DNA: TGTGCCAGTAGGAGGCGAGGGGGAGGGAACACCGGGGAGCTGTTTTTT. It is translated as CASRRRGGGNTGELFF.

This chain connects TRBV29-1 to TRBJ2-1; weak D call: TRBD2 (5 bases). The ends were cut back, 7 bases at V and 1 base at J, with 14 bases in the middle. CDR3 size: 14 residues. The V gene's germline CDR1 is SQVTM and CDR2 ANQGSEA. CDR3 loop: CSGFDGGSYNEQFF. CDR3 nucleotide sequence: TGCAGCGGATTCGACGGAGGATCCTACAATGAGCAGTTCTTC.

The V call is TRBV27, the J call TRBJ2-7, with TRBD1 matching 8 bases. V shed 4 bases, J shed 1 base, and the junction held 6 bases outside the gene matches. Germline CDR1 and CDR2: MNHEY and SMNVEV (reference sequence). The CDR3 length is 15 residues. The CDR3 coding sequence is TGTGCCAGCAGTTCGGTGGACAGGGCTTCCTACGAGCAGTACTTC. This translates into CASSSVDRASYEQYF.

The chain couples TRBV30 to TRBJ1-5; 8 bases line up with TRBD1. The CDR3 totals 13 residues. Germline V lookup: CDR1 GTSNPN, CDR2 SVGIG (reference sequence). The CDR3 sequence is CALGQGAEQPQHF. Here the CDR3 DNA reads TGTGCTCTGGGGCAGGGGGCTGAACAGCCCCAGCATTTT.

The chain's CDR3 is CASGRRSNEQFF. DNA of the CDR3: TGTGCTAGTGGCCGCCGTTCCAATGAGCAGTTCTTC. The chain is built from TRBV12-5 and TRBJ2-1, with no clear D. This CDR3 is 12 amino acids long. Trimming stripped 6 bases from V and 6 bases from J, with 9 bases between. Per the germline V gene, CDR1 is LGHNT and CDR2 is FRNRAP.

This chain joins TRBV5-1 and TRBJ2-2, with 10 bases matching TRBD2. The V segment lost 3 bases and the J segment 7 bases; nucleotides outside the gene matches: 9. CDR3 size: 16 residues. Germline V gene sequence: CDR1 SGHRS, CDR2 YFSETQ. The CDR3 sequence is CASSYRLAGVDGELFF. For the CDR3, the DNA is TGCGCCAGCAGCTATCGGCTAGCGGGAGTCGACGGGGAGCTGTTTTTT.

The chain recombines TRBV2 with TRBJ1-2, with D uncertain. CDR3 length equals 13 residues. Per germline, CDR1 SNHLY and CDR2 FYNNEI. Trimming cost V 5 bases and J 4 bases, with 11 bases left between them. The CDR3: CASSPGPVYGYTF. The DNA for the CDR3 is TGTGCCAGCAGTCCTGGACCGGTCTATGGCTACACCTTC. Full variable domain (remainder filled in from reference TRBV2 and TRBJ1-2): EPEVTQTPSHQVTQMGQEVILRCVPISNHLYFYWYRQILGQKVEFLVSFYNNEISEKSEIFDDQFSVERPDGSNFTLKIRSTKLEDSAMYFCASSPGPVYGYTFGSGTRLTVV.

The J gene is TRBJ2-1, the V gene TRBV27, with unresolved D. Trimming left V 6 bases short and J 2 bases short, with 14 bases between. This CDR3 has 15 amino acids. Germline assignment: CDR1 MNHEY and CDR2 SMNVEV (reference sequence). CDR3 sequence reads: CASRPGRTTYNEQFF. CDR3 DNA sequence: TGTGCCAGCAGACCAGGACGTACCACCTACAATGAGCAGTTCTTC.

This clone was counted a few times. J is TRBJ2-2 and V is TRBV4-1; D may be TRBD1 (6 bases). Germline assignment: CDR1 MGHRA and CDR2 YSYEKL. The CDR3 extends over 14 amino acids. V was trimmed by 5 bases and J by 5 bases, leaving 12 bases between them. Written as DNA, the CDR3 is TGCGCCAGCAGCATGCTAGGACAGACCGGGGAGCTGTTTTTT. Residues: CASSMLGQTGELFF.

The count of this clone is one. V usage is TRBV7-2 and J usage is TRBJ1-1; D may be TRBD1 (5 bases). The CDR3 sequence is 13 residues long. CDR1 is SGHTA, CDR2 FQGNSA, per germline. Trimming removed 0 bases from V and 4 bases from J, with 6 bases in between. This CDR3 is CASSLARVTEAFF. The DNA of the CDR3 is TGTGCCAGCAGCTTAGCCAGGGTCACTGAAGCTTTCTTT.

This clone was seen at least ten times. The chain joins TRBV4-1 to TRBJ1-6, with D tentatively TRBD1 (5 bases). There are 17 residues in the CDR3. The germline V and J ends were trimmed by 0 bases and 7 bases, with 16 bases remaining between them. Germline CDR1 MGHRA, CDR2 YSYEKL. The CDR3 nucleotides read TGCGCCAGCAGCCAAGATAAGGAGGCAGGGAACAATTCACCCCTCCACTTT. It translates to CASSQDKEAGNNSPLHF.